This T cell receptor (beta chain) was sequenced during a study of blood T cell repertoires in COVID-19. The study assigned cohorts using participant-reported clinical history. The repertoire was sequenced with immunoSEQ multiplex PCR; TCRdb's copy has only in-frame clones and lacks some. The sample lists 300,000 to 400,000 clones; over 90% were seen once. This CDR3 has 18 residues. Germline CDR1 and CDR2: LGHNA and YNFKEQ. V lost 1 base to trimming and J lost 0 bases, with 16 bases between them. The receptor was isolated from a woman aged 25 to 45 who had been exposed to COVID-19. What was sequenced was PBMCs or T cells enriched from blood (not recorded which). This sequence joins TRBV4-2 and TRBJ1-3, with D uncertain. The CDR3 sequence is CASSQVRRGTFSGNTIYF. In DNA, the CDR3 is TGTGCCAGCAGCCAAGTTCGCCGAGGAACATTCTCTGGAAACACCATATATTTT.